This TCR beta chain was retrieved from a study of T cell clonotyping in hematopoietic cell transplantation. Germline lookup yields CDR1 MGHDK and CDR2 SYGVNS. Trimming removed 4 bases at V and 1 base at J, with 10 bases between. The CDR3 covers 14 residues. The data were produced by immunoSEQ multiplex PCR, yet TCRdb's version contains in-frame clones alone and is incomplete. The sample includes 8,700 or so clones, 85% seen only once; the top ten take roughly 30%. With respect to this clone: The antigen is not known.

Study outcomes and limitations: Broader posttransplant TCR repertoire diversity was predicted by graft donor and pretransplant recipient Inverse Simpson Index values.

The sequencing used PBMCs, collected 180 days after allogeneic stem cell transplant. The rearrangement joins TRBV25-1 to TRBJ2-5; D is undetermined. The sequence came from a female patient aged 30-39 years who had an allogeneic stem cell transplant, so the T cells may come from the graft donor. Some clones in this sample may be carry-over from other donors' samples. The DNA for the CDR3 is TGTGCCAGCAGTGCGGTGGCGGCCCAAGAGACCCAGTACTTC. It translates to CASSAVAAQETQYF.